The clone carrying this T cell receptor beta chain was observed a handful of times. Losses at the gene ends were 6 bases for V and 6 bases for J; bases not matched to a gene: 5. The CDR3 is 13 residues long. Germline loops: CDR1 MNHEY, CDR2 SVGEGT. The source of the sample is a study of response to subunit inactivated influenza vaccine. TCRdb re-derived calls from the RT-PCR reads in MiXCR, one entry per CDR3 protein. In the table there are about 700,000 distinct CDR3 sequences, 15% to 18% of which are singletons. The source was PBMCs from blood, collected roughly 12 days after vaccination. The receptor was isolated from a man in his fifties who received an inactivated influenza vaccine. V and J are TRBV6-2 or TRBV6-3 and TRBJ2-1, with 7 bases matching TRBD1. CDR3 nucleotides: TGTGCCAGCAGGCGACAGGGAGCCAATGAGCAGTTCTTC. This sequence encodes CASRRQGANEQFF.